Each of the 6 T cell receptor beta chains below was sequenced from the same sample in a study of blood T cell repertoires in COVID-19. Profiling relied on immunoSEQ multiplex PCR, and the TCRdb table lists in-frame clones only, not all of them. The sample includes about 400,000 clones, 70% to 90% of them seen just once. Sequenced input: PBMCs or T cells enriched from blood (not recorded which). These receptors all come from a young woman with acute COVID-19.

This chain joins TRBV7-8 and TRBJ2-3; D gene uncertain. Trimming took 3 bases from V and 3 from J, leaving 13 bases between them. CDR3 size: 15 residues. Germline V gene sequence: CDR1 SGHVS, CDR2 FQNEAQ. Here the CDR3 reads CASSFLPAMTDTQYF. Written as DNA, the CDR3 is TGTGCCAGCAGCTTTCTCCCAGCGATGACAGATACGCAGTATTTT.

The chain has TRBV7-3 and TRBJ2-1; 7 nucleotides line up with TRBD2. The CDR3 length is 14 residues. CDR1 SGHTA and CDR2 FQGTGA come from the germline V gene. Trimming cost V 5 bases and J 4 bases; bases outside gene matches: 5. The CDR3: CASSRSGKYNEQFF. In nucleotides, the CDR3 is TGTGCCAGCAGCCGCAGCGGGAAGTACAATGAGCAGTTCTTC.

The chain is built from TRBV2 and TRBJ2-2, with TRBD2 matching 11 bases. V shed 5 bases, J shed 5 bases, and the junction held 7 bases outside the gene matches. The CDR3 is made up of 16 amino acids. Germline V gives CDR1 SNHLY, CDR2 FYNNEI. The CDR3 region has the DNA TGTGCCAGCAGTCTCCTAGCGGGGGGAAATACCGGGGAGCTGTTTTTT. Protein sequence: CASSLLAGGNTGELFF.

CDR3 region: CASSPDGLMNTEAFF. The CDR3 nucleotides read TGTGCCAGCAGCCCCGACGGACTCATGAACACTGAAGCTTTCTTT. The chain joins TRBV6-6 to TRBJ1-1, with unresolved D. CDR1 and CDR2 (germline): MNHNY, SVGAGI (reference sequence). The V gene lost 6 bases and the J gene lost 0 bases, with 14 bases spanning the gap. CDR3 length equals 15 residues.

This chain joins TRBV19 and TRBJ1-2; 9 bases fit TRBD1. The CDR3 contains 15 residues. From germline, CDR1 is LNHDA and CDR2 SQIVND (reference sequence). Losses at the gene ends were 6 bases for V and 0 bases for J; bases not matched to a gene: 5. The CDR3 nucleotides read TGTGCCAGTAGGGAGGGACAGGGCTCTAACTATGGCTACACCTTC. Protein: CASREGQGSNYGYTF.

The V call is TRBV27, the J call TRBJ1-1; maybe TRBD1 (6 bases). The germline V gene encodes CDR1 MNHEY and CDR2 SMNVEV (reference sequence). V lost 5 bases, J lost 3 bases, and 13 bases lay in between. The CDR3 covers 14 residues. In DNA form, the CDR3 reads TGTGCCAGCAGTATCAGGGGCTTGTACACTGAAGCTTTCTTT. This translates into CASSIRGLYTEAFF.